This T cell receptor (beta chain) is from a study of cytomegalovirus exposure and HLA in healthy donors. Study context: Findings of an earlier analysis included around 120 million unique TCR beta sequences from 200 million or so T cells. Study findings and constraints: Analysis was performed later, and it showed HLA-associated TCR beta chains to be more clonally expanded than equally common others. There were some public TCRs occurring in many donors, but most TCR sequences were rare.

13 Jbeta primers and 60 Vbeta primers were used for the PCR. Sequenced by immunoSEQ multiplex PCR; TCRdb stores in-frame clones only, minus some. The sample gives under 200,000 clones, 84% of which show up once; about 0.24% is in the top ten. The CDR3 extends over 14 amino acids. V lost 2 bases, J lost 2 bases, and 7 bases lay in between. The germline gives CDR1 SGHTA, CDR2 FQGNSA. Concerning this clone itself: The antigen is undetermined.

This TCR was recovered from a boy between 10 and 17 years old in good health and CMV-seronegative. V is TRBV7-2 and J is TRBJ2-1; tentatively, D is TRBD1 (5 bases). Sequencing was performed on PBMCs. The CDR3 sequence is CASSLQTAYNEQFF. The CDR3 region has the DNA TGTGCCAGCAGCTTACAGACAGCCTACAATGAGCAGTTCTTC.